This T cell receptor (beta chain) comes out of a study of cytomegalovirus exposure and HLA in healthy donors. Study-wide findings and caveats: Trimming of TCR beta V- and J-genes showed a link, identified in a later analysis, to a missense DCLRE1C variant.

Germline V gene sequence: CDR1 LNHDA, CDR2 SQIVND (reference sequence). Trimming cost V 5 bases and J 4 bases; bases outside gene matches: 6. CDR3 length equals 16 residues. 60 Vbeta and 13 Jbeta primers were used in PCR. The repertoire was sequenced with immunoSEQ multiplex PCR; TCRdb's copy has only in-frame clones and lacks some. Among roughly 130,000 clones, around 70% were seen once, and the ten largest hold 1.6%. This clone has only a few counts. Its target is unknown. Participants comprised healthy donors of bone marrow. The chain couples TRBV19 to TRBJ1-4; TRBD1 aligns across 11 bases. This receptor was obtained from a man aged 30 to 39 in good health and CMV-seropositive. The source material was PBMCs. The CDR3 here is CASSSGQGAVNEKLFF. DNA of the CDR3: TGTGCCAGTAGTTCTGGACAGGGGGCAGTTAATGAAAAACTGTTTTTT.